This T cell receptor beta chain comes out of a study of glioma-infiltrating T cells. This CDR3 contains 15 residues. V shed 4 bases and J shed 3 bases, with 15 bases lying between them. Per the germline V gene, CDR1 is SEHNR and CDR2 is FQNEAQ (reference sequence). The iRepertoire nested amplicon-rescue multiplex PCR amplified TCR alpha and beta CDR3s from RNA. One-step reverse transcription and amplification started from about 100-400 ng of tissue mRNA or PBMC total RNA. TCRdb reanalysed the multiplex PCR reads using MiXCR and keeps one entry per CDR3 protein. Of more than 95,000 distinct CDR3 sequences detected, less than 30% appear once; the ten largest clones hold over 12%. This clonotype was detected ten times or more.

Sequenced material: glioma tissue, nonneoplastic brain tissue, or PBMCs (not recorded which). V and J are TRBV7-9 and TRBJ1-2; weak D call: TRBD1 (5 bases). This clonotype originated in a human donor with low-grade glioma or glioblastoma, undergoing nonglioma brain surgery, or in good health (not recorded which). The CDR3 nucleotides read TGTGCCAGCAGCTCCTTTCGGACACCACACTATGGCTACACCTTC. Translated: CASSSFRTPHYGYTF.